This passage covers 27 T cell receptor beta chains from one sample sequenced in a study of monozygotic twins with inflammatory bowel disease (dated 2019 in TCRdb). Receptor libraries were prepared by 5' RACE. For sequencing, an Illumina HiSeq 2500 was employed. Through TCRdb reprocessing, the reads give one entry per CDR3 protein sequence; DNA is omitted. The sample's clone listing holds over 100,000 distinct CDR3 sequences. The ten largest clones represent roughly an eighth of the sample. Source material: blood. The origin of the receptors is a human donor with ulcerative colitis or Crohn's disease, or a healthy co-twin of an affected twin (not recorded which).

The rearrangement joins TRBV5-4 to TRBJ1-2. CDR1 SGHNT and CDR2 YYREEE come from the germline V gene (reference sequence). The CDR3 spans 14 residues. CDR3 residues: CASSLAGADYGYTF.

The chain has TRBV5-1 and TRBJ1-1. The CDR3 has 15 residues. Germline lookup yields CDR1 SGHRS and CDR2 YFSETQ. The CDR3: CASSLFLGMNTEAFF.

This chain connects TRBV7-8 to TRBJ1-6; with no DNA, the TCRdb D assignment of TRBD1 cannot be verified. The V gene's germline CDR1 is SGHVS and CDR2 FQNEAQ. The CDR3 runs to 12 residues. CDR3 sequence reads: CASSLDRGPLHF.

The chain has TRBV6-1 and TRBJ2-5; TCRdb's D call of TRBD2 is untestable without DNA. The CDR3 covers 15 residues. Germline loops: CDR1 MNHNS, CDR2 SASEGT. CDR3 loop: CAGAHGASGRGTQYF.

The rearrangement links TRBV10-3 to TRBJ1-2. The germline V gene has CDR1 ENHRY and CDR2 SYGVKD. This CDR3 comprises 12 residues. CDR3: CAATRGRYDYTF.

The rearrangement uses TRBV7-9 and TRBJ2-1; TCRdb's D gene call, TRBD1, goes unchecked for lack of DNA. Germline CDR1 SEHNR, CDR2 FQNEAQ (reference sequence). The CDR3 totals 15 residues. The CDR3 here is CASSLGGPTGLGQFF.

V usage is TRBV12-3 or TRBV12-4 and J usage is TRBJ1-2; as DNA is missing, the TRBD1 call by TCRdb cannot be tested. This CDR3 spans 14 amino acids. The CDR3 reads CASSRDRSNYGYTF.

The chain combines TRBV5-1 with TRBJ2-5; absent DNA, TCRdb's TRBD1 call cannot be checked. This CDR3 comprises 15 residues. Germline values: CDR1 SGHRS, CDR2 YFSETQ. The chain's CDR3 is CASSRTGTGEETQYF.

The rearrangement uses TRBV5-1 and TRBJ2-3; TCRdb outputs TRBD2, but without DNA this stays unchecked. CDR3 length equals 16 residues. The germline V gene has CDR1 SGHRS and CDR2 YFSETQ. CDR3 loop: CASSGAGLANTDTQYF. The variable domain in full, with the rest retrieved from reference TRBV5-1 and TRBJ2-3, is KAGVTQTPRYLIKTRGQQVTLSCSPISGHRSVSWYQQTPGQGLQFLFEYFSETQRNKGNFPGRFSGRQFSNSRSEMNVSTLELGDSALYLCASSGAGLANTDTQYFGPGTRLTVL.

V is TRBV29-1 and J is TRBJ2-1; checking the TCRdb D call of TRBD2 is not possible without DNA. The germline gives CDR1 SQVTM, CDR2 ANQGSEA. The CDR3 has 17 residues. The chain's CDR3 is CSVRLAGGPKGDNEQFF.

This rearrangement joins TRBV5-1 to TRBJ2-5. The CDR3 is made up of 15 amino acids. The germline V gene has CDR1 SGHRS and CDR2 YFSETQ. The CDR3 sequence: CASSLAKLYQETQYF.

The CDR3 sequence: CAITADPGANYGYTF. The chain recombines TRBV10-3 with TRBJ1-2; with no DNA, the TCRdb D assignment of TRBD1 cannot be verified. Germline CDR1 reads ENHRY; CDR2 reads SYGVKD. The CDR3 is made up of 15 amino acids.

The chain couples TRBV18 to TRBJ1-5; TCRdb indicates TRBD1, and absent DNA this call remains unverified. The CDR3 length is 15 residues. Germline V gives CDR1 KGHSH, CDR2 LQKENI. The CDR3: CASSHEDSLNQPQHF.

The V gene is TRBV5-1, the J gene TRBJ2-1; absent DNA, TCRdb's TRBD2 call cannot be checked. CDR1 is SGHRS, CDR2 YFSETQ, per germline. The CDR3 totals 17 residues. The CDR3 spells CASSLVPSGSLIVGQFF.

This rearrangement joins TRBV5-1 to TRBJ2-5; the D call of TRBD2 rests on TCRdb alone, since no DNA is present to check it. Germline CDR1 SGHRS, CDR2 YFSETQ. The CDR3 is 15 amino acids. CDR3: CASMRLAGWGETQYF.

The chain carries TRBV5-6 and TRBJ2-7; with no DNA, the TCRdb D assignment of TRBD1 cannot be verified. The CDR3 has 12 amino acids. Germline lookup yields CDR1 SGHDT and CDR2 YYEEEE. The CDR3: CASSPSGGEQYF.

The chain has TRBV29-1 and TRBJ2-1; TCRdb's D call, TRBD2, is unchecked because there is no DNA. Germline values: CDR1 SQVTM, CDR2 ANQGSEA. The CDR3 covers 15 residues. The CDR3 protein is CSVEDPSGRRDEQFF.

The rearrangement joins TRBV19 to TRBJ2-3; TCRdb designates TRBD2, a call that cannot be tested without DNA. This CDR3 has 16 residues. Germline V lookup: CDR1 LNHDA, CDR2 SQIVND (reference sequence). The CDR3 sequence is CASSSTGTPALDTQYF.

V is TRBV7-9 and J is TRBJ2-1. Germline CDR1 SEHNR, CDR2 FQNEAQ (reference sequence). The CDR3 covers 11 residues. CDR3 loop: CASSLYDEQFF.

The chain links TRBV10-3 to TRBJ2-1; TCRdb proposes TRBD1, but this gene call is untestable without DNA. The CDR3 is 14 amino acids. Germline V gives CDR1 ENHRY, CDR2 SYGVKD. CDR3 loop: CAISLTGGYNEQFF.

This chain links TRBV20-1 with TRBJ2-6. The CDR3 is 14 residues long. Per germline, CDR1 DFQATT and CDR2 SNEGSKA (reference sequence). This CDR3 is CSAQVVPGANVLTF.

The chain couples TRBV27 to TRBJ2-2. The CDR3 loop spans 12 amino acids. The germline gives CDR1 MNHEY, CDR2 SMNVEV (reference sequence). CDR3 loop: CASSLFAGELFF.

The chain has TRBV29-1 and TRBJ2-3. Per germline, CDR1 SQVTM and CDR2 ANQGSEA. This CDR3 is 11 amino acids long. This chain's CDR3 is CSVERSAAQYF.

The V call is TRBV20-1, the J call TRBJ2-5; TCRdb's assignment of TRBD1 cannot be checked, as there is no DNA. Germline V gives CDR1 DFQATT, CDR2 SNEGSKA (reference sequence). The CDR3 is made up of 14 amino acids. CDR3 sequence reads: CSASLPGGQETQYF.

V usage is TRBV6-2 or TRBV6-3 and J usage is TRBJ2-5; lacking DNA, the TRBD1 call made by TCRdb goes unchecked. Per germline, CDR1 MNHEY and CDR2 SVGEGT. This CDR3 comprises 15 residues. This CDR3 is CASSLTGTGQETQYF.

The chain combines TRBV18 with TRBJ1-1. CDR1 is KGHSH, CDR2 LQKENI, per germline. The CDR3 runs to 15 residues. CDR3 protein: CASSQTGRSGTEAFF.

The chain recombines TRBV7-8 with TRBJ1-1; with no DNA, the TCRdb D assignment of TRBD1 cannot be verified. The CDR3 is 15 residues long. CDR1 is SGHVS and CDR2 is FQNEAQ in the germline V gene. The CDR3 here is CASGLQGVGNTEAFF.